This TCR beta chain comes out of a study of shared clonotypes between healthy human individuals. CD45RO-negative, CCR7-selected cells formed the naive CD8 fraction, which excluded terminally differentiated effector memory CD45RA+ cells. The V gene's germline CDR1 is LGHNA and CDR2 YSLEER. Trimming took 4 bases from V and 5 from J; bases not matched to a gene: 10. The CDR3 consists of 15 residues. Repertoires were generated with immunoSEQ multiplex PCR, while TCRdb's copy carries only in-frame clones and drops some. The sample contains some 2,000,000 clones, approximately 95% of which appear only once.

The J gene is TRBJ2-5, the V gene TRBV4-3; 7 nucleotides match TRBD1. The sample consisted of naive CD8+ T cells sorted from blood. The clonotype originates from a man younger than 30 in good health. The CDR3 nucleotides are TGCGCCAGCAGCCCCCGTGGCAGGGGGTGGGAGACCCAGTACTTC. Its protein is CASSPRGRGWETQYF.